The 18 T cell receptor beta chains below all came from one sample that was sequenced in a study of CD8+ T cells in alopecia areata. The authors extracted RNA and reverse transcribed it into cDNA as the sequencing template. Assay used: immunoSEQ multiplex PCR; TCRdb lists only in-frame clones, some missing. This table holds 150,000 or so clones, around 64% found once. The material was CD8+ T cells sorted from blood, obtained at week 0. The source of these receptors is a human donor with alopecia areata.

This chain links TRBV6-6 with TRBJ1-1, with D unclear. Germline CDR1 and CDR2: MNHNY and SVGAGI (reference sequence). This CDR3 spans 15 amino acids. Trimming removed 2 bases from V and 0 bases from J, with 10 bases in between. In DNA form, the CDR3 reads TGTGCCAGCAGTTACATTGTCGACATGAACACTGAAGCTTTCTTT. Protein: CASSYIVDMNTEAFF.

V gene TRBV10-3 combines with J gene TRBJ2-1, with 8 bases that match TRBD2. The V gene's germline CDR1 is ENHRY and CDR2 SYGVKD. V lost 8 bases to trimming and J lost 4 bases; unmatched junction nucleotides: 13. The CDR3 is made up of 16 amino acids. This CDR3 reads CAIDETSARGYNEQFF. The CDR3 DNA reads TGTGCCATCGACGAGACTAGCGCCCGAGGATACAATGAGCAGTTCTTC.

The V and J genes are TRBV4-1 and TRBJ2-5; D is possibly TRBD1 or TRBD2 (5 bases each). Germline CDR1 is MGHRA and CDR2 is YSYEKL. The V end lost 0 bases, the J end lost 4 bases, and 12 bases lay between the germline ends. The CDR3 length is 15 residues. CDR3 in amino acids: CASSQEEVRGETQYF. DNA for the CDR3: TGCGCCAGCAGCCAAGAGGAGGTTAGGGGAGAGACCCAGTACTTC.

The J gene is TRBJ1-5, the V gene TRBV27; no reliable D call. V lost 4 bases and J lost 2, with 6 bases in between. CDR1 and CDR2 (germline): MNHEY, SMNVEV (reference sequence). This CDR3 comprises 13 residues. CDR3 region: CASSYGGNQPQHF. For the CDR3, the DNA is TGTGCCAGCAGTTATGGTGGCAATCAGCCCCAGCATTTT.

Here the CDR3 reads CASTTPGGVDDGYTF. The CDR3 DNA sequence: TGTGCCAGCACTACACCCGGGGGGGTAGATGATGGCTACACCTTC. The chain recombines TRBV6-6 with TRBJ1-2, with TRBD1 as a possible D gene (5 bases). CDR1 and CDR2 (germline): MNHNY, SVGAGI (reference sequence). The CDR3 contains 15 residues. V was pared by 7 bases and J by 6 bases, with 21 bases between.

The chain links TRBV6-6 to TRBJ1-1, with D possibly being TRBD1 (5 bases). The CDR3 extends over 15 amino acids. The ends were cut back, 2 bases at V and 3 bases at J, with 13 bases in the middle. Per the germline V gene, CDR1 is MNHNY and CDR2 is SVGAGI (reference sequence). DNA of the CDR3: TGTGCCAGCAGTTACCCTGGGGACGGGGACACTGAAGCTTTCTTT. This translates into CASSYPGDGDTEAFF.

The chain joins TRBV5-6 to TRBJ2-7; D is undetermined. The CDR3 runs 14 residues. Per the germline V gene, CDR1 is SGHDT and CDR2 is YYEEEE. V lost 0 bases and J 9 bases, leaving 16 bases between the germline ends. CDR3 residues: CASSLVRTPSGQYF. The CDR3 DNA reads TGTGCCAGCAGCTTGGTGCGTACGCCTTCGGGGCAGTACTTC.

The chain uses TRBV6-5 and TRBJ2-1; D is possibly TRBD1 (6 bases). CDR3 length: 13 residues. Germline-derived CDR1 and CDR2 are MNHEY and SVGAGI. The V gene lost 3 bases and the J gene lost 7 bases, with 10 bases spanning the gap. CDR3 sequence (DNA): TGTGCCAGCAGTTATGGCCAGGGGAATGAGCAGTTCTTC. Its translation is CASSYGQGNEQFF.

This chain connects TRBV15 to TRBJ1-2; 8 positions agree with TRBD1. Germline trimming cut 2 bases from V and 3 bases from J; bases unmatched to any gene: 8. CDR1 is LNHNV, CDR2 YYDKDF, per germline (reference sequence). This CDR3 spans 16 amino acids. CDR3 sequence (DNA): TGTGCCACCAGCAGAAGAACACAGGGGGATTACTATGGCTACACCTTC. Its protein product is CATSRRTQGDYYGYTF.

In its sample, this clone was seen a few times. This sequence joins TRBV5-1 and TRBJ2-5; D is ambiguous. Per germline, CDR1 SGHRS and CDR2 YFSETQ. Trimming shortened V by 5 bases and J by 1 base, and 6 bases separated the two germline ends. CDR3 length: 12 amino acids. CDR3 sequence reads: CASRIGQETQYF. CDR3 sequence (DNA): TGCGCCAGCAGAATAGGCCAAGAGACCCAGTACTTC.

This chain connects TRBV4-2 to TRBJ1-1; D may be TRBD1 (6 bases). The CDR3 runs 16 residues. V lost 0 bases, J lost 1 base, and 12 bases lay in between. Germline-derived CDR1 and CDR2 are LGHNA and YNFKEQ. The CDR3 protein is CASSQDMGAKNTEAFF. The CDR3 region has the DNA TGTGCCAGCAGCCAAGATATGGGGGCCAAGAACACTGAAGCTTTCTTT.

This chain connects TRBV6-5 to TRBJ2-5; D gene ambiguous. There are 13 residues in the CDR3. Germline values: CDR1 MNHEY, CDR2 SVGAGI. Deletions cut 6 bases from V and 2 bases from J, with 10 bases between. The CDR3 protein is CASSRGSQETQYF. DNA of the CDR3: TGTGCCAGCAGCCGCGGATCACAAGAGACCCAGTACTTC.

CDR3 DNA sequence: TGCGCCAGCAGACAGGGCACAGATACGCAGTATTTT. Its protein product is CASRQGTDTQYF. The chain carries TRBV4-1 and TRBJ2-3; possibly TRBD1 for D (5 bases). V was trimmed by 6 bases and J by 1 base, leaving 5 bases between them. Germline loops: CDR1 MGHRA, CDR2 YSYEKL. This CDR3 contains 12 residues.

The V gene is TRBV9, the J gene TRBJ2-6; 14 bases are shared with TRBD2. The V and J ends lost 4 bases and 4 bases, in that order; junction bases with no gene match: 7. The CDR3 is 18 amino acids. Germline CDR1 reads SGDLS; CDR2 reads YYNGEE. The CDR3 DNA is TGTGCCAGCAGCCCAGGACTAGCGGGGGGCCGGGGGGCCAACGTCCTGACTTTC. It yields the protein CASSPGLAGGRGANVLTF.

The chain recombines TRBV5-1 with TRBJ2-1; 13 bases fit TRBD2. Looked up from germline, CDR1 is SGHRS and CDR2 is YFSETQ. The CDR3 contains 16 residues. The trim removed 4 bases at V and 2 bases at J, leaving 3 bases unmatched. The chain's CDR3 is CASSVTSGGTYNEQFF. The CDR3 nucleotides read TGCGCCAGCAGCGTGACTAGCGGGGGGACCTACAATGAGCAGTTCTTC.

The rearrangement links TRBV6-5 to TRBJ2-7; possibly TRBD1 or TRBD2 for D (5 bases each). The CDR3 covers 13 residues. Germline CDR1 and CDR2: MNHEY and SVGAGI. V dropped 4 bases and J dropped 2 bases, with 9 bases sitting between them. CDR3 in amino acids: CASSLRGPYEQYF. Written as DNA, the CDR3 is TGTGCCAGCAGTTTGAGGGGACCCTACGAGCAGTACTTC.

The chain carries TRBV19 and TRBJ1-5; weak D call: TRBD1 (5 bases). The CDR3 has 14 residues. Germline assignment: CDR1 LNHDA and CDR2 SQIVND (reference sequence). V lost 7 bases, J lost 0 bases, and 10 bases lay in between. In DNA, the CDR3 is TGTGCCAGTAAGCCGACAGTTAGCAATCAGCCCCAGCATTTT. Residues: CASKPTVSNQPQHF.

This chain joins TRBV27 and TRBJ2-2, with 9 bases lining up with TRBD1. Germline V lookup: CDR1 MNHEY, CDR2 SMNVEV (reference sequence). The CDR3 extends over 14 amino acids. J gave up 8 bases and V 7 bases, and 8 bases lay outside the gene matches. CDR3 protein: CASTLGTGRGELFF. The CDR3 DNA follows: TGTGCCAGCACCCTTGGGACAGGGAGGGGGGAGCTGTTTTTT.